Shown below are 30 T cell receptor beta chains from a single sample sequenced in a study of blood T cells in healthy people across ages. With a J-beta primer mix and a sample-barcoded 5' primer, a second PCR ran about 6 to 11 cycles. Each CDR3 protein gets one entry after TCRdb re-called the 5' RACE reads with MiXCR. Of about 1.8 million distinct CDR3 sequences listed, around 50% are singletons. The sequenced material came from blood. Source of these receptors: a woman in her thirties or forties in good health.

This clonotype came up a few times. The CDR3 nucleotides are TGCGCCAGCAGCCAGGGACTAGCGGGGGGGCCAAACAATGAGCAGTTCTTC. Translating gives CASSQGLAGGPNNEQFF. J is TRBJ2-1 and V is TRBV4-3, with 16 bases matching TRBD2. V lost 3 bases, J lost 5 bases, and 4 bases stayed unmatched. Germline lookup yields CDR1 LGHNA and CDR2 YSLEER. This CDR3 region has 17 residues.

The rearrangement uses TRBV24-1 and TRBJ2-3; TRBD1 matches 10 bases. CDR3 length: 17 residues. The V gene's germline CDR1 is KGHDR and CDR2 SFDVKD. J lost 0 bases, V lost 6 bases, and 8 bases had no gene match. The CDR3 region is CATSPGTGVPSTDTQYF. The CDR3 nucleotides read TGTGCCACCAGTCCCGGGACAGGGGTCCCGAGCACAGATACGCAGTATTTT.

J is TRBJ1-4 and V is TRBV6-6; possibly TRBD1 for D (5 bases). Trimming took 4 bases from V and 7 from J, leaving 13 bases between them. CDR3 size: 14 residues. The germline CDR1 and CDR2 sequences are MNHNY and SVGAGI (reference sequence). DNA for the CDR3: TGTGCCAGCAGTTTCGGGGGAATCGGTGAAAAACTGTTTTTT. As protein: CASSFGGIGEKLFF.

In nucleotides, the CDR3 is TGTGCCAGCAGCCAAGGAGGACGCGCGAGCAATCAGCCCCAGCATTTT. This encodes CASSQGGRASNQPQHF. This rearrangement joins TRBV3-1 to TRBJ1-5; D is unresolved. Germline lookup yields CDR1 LGHDT and CDR2 YNNKEL (reference sequence). The CDR3 is 16 amino acids. Trimming stripped 1 base from V and 1 base from J, with 11 bases between.

The chain joins TRBV24-1 to TRBJ2-1; 8 bases fit TRBD2. CDR1 is KGHDR and CDR2 is SFDVKD in the germline V gene. V dropped 0 bases and J dropped 5; count of bases not matched to a gene: 5. The CDR3 extends over 16 amino acids. The CDR3 sequence: CATSDLAGGTDNEQFF. The CDR3, as DNA: TGTGCCACCAGTGATTTGGCGGGGGGCACCGACAATGAGCAGTTCTTC.

The V call is TRBV4-2, the J call TRBJ2-7; D call uncertain. This CDR3 has 15 residues. The ends were cut back, 0 bases at V and 3 bases at J, with 12 bases in the middle. Germline V gene data show CDR1 as LGHNA and CDR2 as YNFKEQ. CDR3 amino acids: CASSQERLGNYEQYF. Here the CDR3 DNA reads TGTGCCAGCAGCCAAGAGCGCTTAGGGAACTACGAGCAGTACTTC.

V and J are TRBV5-1 and TRBJ2-5; D might be TRBD1 (5 bases). Between the trimmed V and J ends, which lost 1 base and 5 bases, there was a span of 15 bases. The germline CDR1 and CDR2 sequences are SGHRS and YFSETQ. There are 15 residues in the CDR3. The CDR3 bases are TGCGCCAGCAGCTTGAGTCTAGGACAAAGGGAGACCCAGTACTTC. Residues: CASSLSLGQRETQYF.

CDR3 sequence (DNA): TGCAGTGCTAGAGCGACAGGCAAGGCCTACGAGCAGTACTTC. Translating gives CSARATGKAYEQYF. The chain joins TRBV20-1 to TRBJ2-7, with D perhaps TRBD1 (6 bases). The V gene lost 1 base and the J gene lost 2 bases, with 12 bases spanning the gap. Germline-derived CDR1 and CDR2 are DFQATT and SNEGSKA (reference sequence). This CDR3 spans 14 amino acids.

The chain recombines TRBV12-3 or TRBV12-4 with TRBJ1-2; 11 positions match TRBD1. With V trimmed by 6 bases and J by 11 bases, 11 bases remained unmatched. This CDR3 is built from 14 residues. This chain's CDR3 is CASSHSGTGGFYTF. The CDR3, as DNA: TGTGCCAGCAGCCACTCCGGGACAGGGGGGTTTTACACCTTC.

The gene calls are TRBV5-6 and TRBJ1-2; 7 positions match TRBD1. CDR3 size: 16 residues. The junction had 11 bases not matched to a gene; V was cut back by 4 bases and J by 2 bases. Germline CDR1 reads SGHDT; CDR2 reads YYEEEE. The CDR3, as DNA: TGTGCCAGCAGCCCCCCGGACAGGAGCCAGAACTATGGCTACACCTTC. This gives the protein CASSPPDRSQNYGYTF.

This clonotype was seen a handful of times. This chain links TRBV7-9 with TRBJ2-5, with 7 bases lining up with TRBD1. The CDR3 has 13 residues. The J segment lost 11 bases and the V segment lost 5 bases, leaving 11 bases of the junction unmatched. CDR1 SEHNR and CDR2 FQNEAQ come from the germline V gene (reference sequence). The CDR3 DNA reads TGTGCCAGCAGCCCTAACAGGGGTTGGGAGCAGTACTTC. It translates to CASSPNRGWEQYF.

The chain is built from TRBV7-9 and TRBJ2-3; 9 bases fit TRBD1. V trimming: 5 bases; J trimming: 4 bases; junction bases outside the gene matches: 10. Per the germline V gene, CDR1 is SEHNR and CDR2 is FQNEAQ (reference sequence). The CDR3 runs 16 residues. Written as DNA, the CDR3 is TGTGCCAGCAGCCGGGCCACAGGGGGCGAGTCAGATACGCAGTATTTT. Translating it yields CASSRATGGESDTQYF. The variable domain in full, completed from reference TRBV7-9 and TRBJ2-3, reads DTGVSQNPRHKITKRGQNVTFRCDPISEHNRLYWYRQTLGQGPEFLTYFQNEAQLEKSRLLSDRFSAERPKGSFSTLEIQRTEQGDSAMYLCASSRATGGESDTQYFGPGTRLTVL.

This clonotype is a singleton in its sample. The V and J genes are TRBV3-1 and TRBJ2-7; 9 nucleotides agree with TRBD1. J lost 5 bases, V lost 4 bases, and 12 bases had no gene match. Per germline, CDR1 LGHDT and CDR2 YNNKEL (reference sequence). The CDR3 runs 16 residues. CDR3 residues: CASSPYGRDRGNEQYF. The CDR3 DNA reads as TGTGCCAGCAGCCCCTATGGTCGAGACAGGGGGAACGAGCAGTACTTC.

J is TRBJ2-1 and V is TRBV7-2; 7 bases fit TRBD2. The CDR3 contains 14 residues. Trimming at V came to 8 bases and at J to 2 bases, leaving 6 bases not matched to a gene. From germline, CDR1 is SGHTA and CDR2 FQGNSA. The CDR3 loop is CASRLAPPYNEQFF. DNA of the CDR3: TGTGCCAGCCGACTAGCACCTCCCTACAATGAGCAGTTCTTC.

This clonotype was observed a single time. The chain combines TRBV2 with TRBJ2-1; the D is unclear. This CDR3 is built from 11 residues. The germline gives CDR1 SNHLY, CDR2 FYNNEI. Trimming took 7 bases from V and 5 from J, leaving 6 bases between them. The CDR3 DNA is TGTGCCAGCAACGCCGACAATGAGCAGTTCTTC. This codes for CASNADNEQFF.

This clonotype has just a few counts. The rearrangement joins TRBV29-1 to TRBJ1-2; TRBD1 matches at 7 bases. Trimming removed 0 bases from V and 5 bases from J; junction bases left unmatched: 18. This CDR3 comprises 18 residues. CDR1 is SQVTM and CDR2 is ANQGSEA in the germline V gene. CDR3 loop: CSVEDGGLGGGKQYGYTF. DNA for the CDR3: TGCAGCGTTGAAGATGGCGGCCTAGGAGGGGGCAAGCAATATGGCTACACCTTC.

The rearrangement links TRBV28 to TRBJ1-2; maybe TRBD1 (6 bases). Trimming took 6 bases from V and 5 from J, leaving 19 bases between them. CDR3 size: 15 residues. The V gene's germline CDR1 is MDHEN and CDR2 SYDVKM. The CDR3 DNA follows: TGTGCCAGCAGCCAAGGGGGACCGGATCTTTATGGCTACACCTTC. Protein product: CASSQGGPDLYGYTF.

V usage is TRBV2 and J usage is TRBJ2-3, with 10 bases that match TRBD1. Germline-derived CDR1 and CDR2 are SNHLY and FYNNEI. The CDR3 covers 19 residues. Trimming at V came to 4 bases and at J to 0 bases, leaving 13 bases not matched to a gene. The CDR3 reads CASSVPMGGTGESTDTQYF. The DNA for the CDR3 is TGTGCCAGCAGTGTCCCGATGGGGGGGACAGGGGAAAGCACAGATACGCAGTATTTT.

This clonotype was counted a single time. The J gene is TRBJ1-6, the V gene TRBV20-1; D gene uncertain. Germline V gene lookup returns CDR1 DFQATT and CDR2 SNEGSKA (reference sequence). Trimming took off 0 bases at V and 0 bases at J, with 18 bases between the two ends. The CDR3 covers 19 residues. The DNA for the CDR3 is TGCAGTGCTAGAGATTACAATGTGAACGCGAGCTCCTATAATTCACCCCTCCACTTT. As protein: CSARDYNVNASSYNSPLHF.

The gene calls are TRBV28 and TRBJ2-5; D is possibly TRBD1 or TRBD2 (6 bases each). CDR3 length: 16 amino acids. Trimming removed 6 bases at V and 4 bases at J, with 21 bases between. Germline CDR1 MDHEN, CDR2 SYDVKM. CDR3 bases: TGTGCCAGCAGCTTAGGGGGGTCGGACGGGGCAGAGACCCAGTACTTC. It encodes CASSLGGSDGAETQYF.

The rearrangement links TRBV27 to TRBJ2-4; 7 nucleotides line up with TRBD2. The J call is uncertain, as TRBJ2-7 better fits the DNA end. This CDR3 is 15 amino acids long. CDR1 and CDR2 (germline): MNHEY, SMNVEV (reference sequence). The CDR3: CASSLSGGGIGEQYF. The CDR3 nucleotides are TGTGCCAGCAGTTTATCGGGGGGGGGAATCGGCGAGCAGTACTTC.

CDR3 coding DNA: TGTGCCAGTAGTATCCCTAGGACAGGGGGCATCAACAATGAGCAGTTCTTC. It encodes CASSIPRTGGINNEQFF. The chain combines TRBV19 with TRBJ2-1, with TRBD1 matching over 11 bases. This CDR3 is 17 amino acids long. The V segment lost 3 bases and the J segment 5 bases; nucleotides outside the gene matches: 9. Germline CDR1 and CDR2: LNHDA and SQIVND (reference sequence).

This clonotype was detected only a few times. V gene TRBV12-3 or TRBV12-4 combines with J gene TRBJ1-1; maybe TRBD1 (6 bases). V lost 9 bases and J lost 0, with 14 bases in between. The CDR3 length is 14 residues. The CDR3 sequence is CASRPGTLNTEAFF. The CDR3, as DNA: TGTGCCAGTCGCCCCGGGACATTGAACACTGAAGCTTTCTTT.

The V and J genes are TRBV4-3 and TRBJ2-1; D not certain. CDR3 length: 18 residues. Germline CDR1 is LGHNA and CDR2 is YSLEER. Trimming stripped 0 bases from V and 4 bases from J, with 19 bases between. CDR3 nucleotide sequence: TGCGCCAGCAGCCAAGATGTGGATCGTGGGATAAGGTACAATGAGCAGTTCTTC. Translated: CASSQDVDRGIRYNEQFF.

The chain carries TRBV7-2 and TRBJ2-3; no reliable D call. The CDR3 totals 12 residues. Germline V CDR1 and CDR2: SGHTA, FQGNSA. V lost 7 bases and J lost 1, with 6 bases in between. CDR3 DNA sequence: TGTGCCAGCATGTCGGGCACAGATACGCAGTATTTT. This codes for CASMSGTDTQYF. The full variable domain, completed using reference TRBV7-2 and TRBJ2-3, is GAGVSQSPSNKVTEKGKDVELRCDPISGHTALYWYRQSLGQGLEFLIYFQGNSAPDKSGLPSDRFSAERTGGSVSTLTIQRTQQEDSAVYLCASMSGTDTQYFGPGTRLTVL.

This clonotype occurred many times. This rearrangement joins TRBV27 to TRBJ2-4; a possible D gene is TRBD2 (6 bases). V lost 3 bases and J lost 1, with 7 bases in between. The CDR3 has 14 amino acids. Germline CDR1 reads MNHEY; CDR2 reads SMNVEV (reference sequence). CDR3 bases: TGTGCCAGCAGTTTCGGAGGGGCCAAAAACATTCAGTACTTC. This translates into CASSFGGAKNIQYF.

This chain links TRBV20-1 with TRBJ2-1; no firm D call. Germline lookup yields CDR1 DFQATT and CDR2 SNEGSKA (reference sequence). The length of the CDR3 is 11 residues. V was shortened by 5 bases and J by 0 bases, with 2 bases between the two germline ends. The chain's CDR3 is CSALSYNEQFF. In DNA form, the CDR3 reads TGCAGTGCTCTCTCCTACAATGAGCAGTTCTTC.

In this sample, this clonotype turned up a few times. V and J are TRBV7-8 and TRBJ2-7; 9 bases fit TRBD1. J gave up 5 bases and V 3 bases, and 11 bases lay outside the gene matches. Germline V gene sequence: CDR1 SGHVS, CDR2 FQNEAQ. The CDR3 runs to 16 residues. This CDR3 is CASSFAATGGDHEQYF. The CDR3 DNA is TGTGCCAGCAGCTTCGCCGCGACAGGGGGGGATCACGAGCAGTACTTC.

This clonotype has a count of ten or more. V is TRBV20-1 and J is TRBJ2-5; 11 positions match TRBD2. The germline gives CDR1 DFQATT, CDR2 SNEGSKA (reference sequence). The length of the CDR3 is 15 residues. The CDR3 spells CSTENSGGAGETQYF. DNA for the CDR3: TGCAGCACAGAGAATAGCGGGGGGGCCGGAGAGACCCAGTACTTC.

The CDR3 nucleotides read TGCAGTGCTAGTTCGGACTACGAGCAGTACTTC. Protein: CSASSDYEQYF. This sequence joins TRBV20-1 and TRBJ2-7, with D unclear. V lost 3 bases to trimming and J lost 3 bases, with 6 bases between them. CDR3 size: 11 residues. CDR1 DFQATT and CDR2 SNEGSKA come from the germline V gene (reference sequence).